This is a list of T cell receptor beta chains from one sample in a study of T cell responses to AZD1222 COVID-19 vaccine. Clones were read by immunoSEQ multiplex PCR, and TCRdb kept only the in-frame ones, dropping some. The sample has some 60,000 clones; 60% to 85% are singletons. The input for sequencing was peripheral blood, taken 28 days after the second AZD1222 dose. These receptor sequences come from an adult who received the AZD1222 COVID-19 vaccine. Both conserved end residues are part of each CDR3. Each record gives: D gene, clone size, V gene, J gene, CDR3 length, CDR3 DNA, CDR3 protein. The D gene is left open where the match is weak. A row's size may be missing; if present it is once, few, many or a size class.

D: -; size: -; V: TRBV5-8; J: TRBJ2-3; length: 16; DNA: TGTGCCAGCAGCTTGGGAGGGCCCGGGCGCACAGATACGCAGTATTTT; CDR3: CASSLGGPGRTDTQYF
D: TRBD1; size: -; V: TRBV7-2; J: TRBJ2-5; length: 15; DNA: TGTGCCAGCAGCTTAAGGCAGGGGGCTTGGGAGACCCAGTACTTC; CDR3: CASSLRQGAWETQYF
D: -; size: few; V: TRBV6-5; J: TRBJ1-2; length: 14; DNA: TGTGCCAGCAGTTATCAACGGATTTACTATGGCTACACCTTC; CDR3: CASSYQRIYYGYTF
D: -; size: -; V: TRBV19; J: TRBJ1-1; length: 13; DNA: TGTGCCAGTAGTATTACCCTGAGCACTGAAGCTTTCTTT; CDR3: CASSITLSTEAFF
D: -; size: -; V: TRBV6-5; J: TRBJ1-1; length: 16; DNA: TGTGCCAGCAGTTACTCGACGGCGGCGGCGAACACTGAAGCTTTCTTT; CDR3: CASSYSTAAANTEAFF
D: TRBD2; size: -; V: TRBV3-1/TRBV3-2; J: TRBJ2-3; length: 17; DNA: TGTGCCAGCTTCCCCCCGGGGCTAGCGGATGCGACAGATACGCAGTATTTT; CDR3: CASFPPGLADATDTQYF
D: TRBD1; size: -; V: TRBV6-5; J: TRBJ1-1; length: 15; DNA: TGTGCCAGCAGTTACTCCCAGGGGGGTGGGACTGAAGCTTTCTTT; CDR3: CASSYSQGGGTEAFF
D: TRBD1; size: few; V: TRBV2; J: TRBJ1-2; length: 14; DNA: TGTGCCAGCAGTTCCGGACAGGGCGGCTATGGCTACACCTTC; CDR3: CASSSGQGGYGYTF
D: TRBD1; size: -; V: TRBV28; J: TRBJ2-5; length: 13; DNA: TGTGCCAGCACGGACAGGGGTCGAGAGACCCAGTACTTC; CDR3: CASTDRGRETQYF
D: TRBD1; size: -; V: TRBV11-3; J: TRBJ2-2; length: 16; DNA: TGTGCCAGCAGATCGGGACAGGGTGCGAACACCGGGGAGCTGTTTTTT; CDR3: CASRSGQGANTGELFF
D: TRBD1; size: -; V: TRBV5-5; J: TRBJ1-5; length: 14; DNA: TGTGCCAGCAGCTCCGGGACAGGGCATCAGCCCCAGCATTTT; CDR3: CASSSGTGHQPQHF
D: -; size: once; V: TRBV19; J: TRBJ1-4; length: 17; DNA: TGTGCCAGTAGTCCCTCGCCGGGCAGGGGAACTAATGAAAAACTGTTTTTT; CDR3: CASSPSPGRGTNEKLFF
D: TRBD1; size: few; V: TRBV5-1; J: TRBJ1-1; length: 15; DNA: TGCGCCAGCAGCTTGGCTGTAGGGGGCGCGACTGAAGCTTTCTTT; CDR3: CASSLAVGGATEAFF
D: -; size: -; V: TRBV19; J: TRBJ1-4; length: 15; DNA: TGTGCCAGTAGTATTAGTGCCGCAACTAATGAAAAACTGTTTTTT; CDR3: CASSISAATNEKLFF
D: TRBD1; size: -; V: TRBV3-1/TRBV3-2; J: TRBJ2-7; length: 13; DNA: TGTGCCAGCAGGGCGACAGGGGTCTACGAGCAGTACTTC; CDR3: CASRATGVYEQYF
D: -; size: -; V: TRBV7-9; J: TRBJ2-7; length: 15; DNA: TGTGCCAGCAGTCAGGGCGACGGCAGGTCCTACGAGCAGTACTTC; CDR3: CASSQGDGRSYEQYF
D: -; size: few; V: TRBV29-1; J: TRBJ2-1; length: 15; DNA: TGCAGCGTCATAGAGCGGGCCCATAAATACAATGAGCAGTTCTTC; CDR3: CSVIERAHKYNEQFF
D: -; size: -; V: TRBV7-2; J: TRBJ2-1; length: 15; DNA: TGTGCCAGCAGTTTGGGTGCACCCTCCTACAATGAGCAGTTCTTC; CDR3: CASSLGAPSYNEQFF
D: -; size: -; V: TRBV10-2; J: TRBJ2-2; length: 13; DNA: TGCGCCAGCAGTGATGATCCCACCGGGGAGCTGTTTTTT; CDR3: CASSDDPTGELFF
D: -; size: -; V: TRBV6-5; J: TRBJ1-5; length: 14; DNA: TGTGCCAGCAATCTGGACTTGGGCAATCAGCCCCAGCATTTT; CDR3: CASNLDLGNQPQHF
D: TRBD1; size: -; V: TRBV11-2; J: TRBJ2-7; length: 16; DNA: TGTGCCAGCAGCCCGCAAGTGGGACAGGGATGGTACGAGCAGTACTTC; CDR3: CASSPQVGQGWYEQYF
D: -; size: -; V: TRBV29-1; J: TRBJ1-1; length: 13; DNA: TGCAGCGTTGCTAGGAGTTTGGGCGCTGAAGCTTTCTTT; CDR3: CSVARSLGAEAFF
D: -; size: -; V: TRBV5-1; J: TRBJ1-6; length: 15; DNA: TGCGCCAGCAGCTTGACGTCCAGGGTGGGGTCACCCCTCCACTTT; CDR3: CASSLTSRVGSPLHF
D: -; size: once; V: TRBV7-9; J: TRBJ2-7; length: 14; DNA: TGTGCCAGCAGCTTAGGGGGACCTGGCTACGAGCAGTACTTC; CDR3: CASSLGGPGYEQYF
D: -; size: -; V: TRBV10-3; J: TRBJ2-7; length: 14; DNA: TGTGCCATCAGGTCCGGGGGAGGAGAGATCGCGCAGTACTTC; CDR3: CAIRSGGGEIAQYF
D: -; size: -; V: TRBV4-2; J: TRBJ1-1; length: 17; DNA: TGTGCCAGCAGCCTGAGCTATGGACAGTCTTCCAACACTGAAGCTTTCTTT; CDR3: CASSLSYGQSSNTEAFF
D: -; size: -; V: TRBV6-2/TRBV6-3; J: TRBJ1-1; length: 14; DNA: TGTGCCAGCAGTTTGGCAGGGGCGAACACTGAAGCTTTCTTT; CDR3: CASSLAGANTEAFF
D: TRBD1; size: few; V: TRBV3-1/TRBV3-2; J: TRBJ2-5; length: 15; DNA: TGTGCCAGCAGCCGCAGGTCAGGGGGACAAGAGACCCAGTACTTC; CDR3: CASSRRSGGQETQYF
D: -; size: -; V: TRBV3-1/TRBV3-2; J: TRBJ2-7; length: 14; DNA: TGTGCCAGCAGCCAAGTGGGGCCCAGGATCGAGCAGTACTTC; CDR3: CASSQVGPRIEQYF
D: -; size: -; V: TRBV2; J: TRBJ2-3; length: 14; DNA: TGTGCCAGCAGTGGCGGGGGCCGCACAGATACGCAGTATTTT; CDR3: CASSGGGRTDTQYF
D: -; size: -; V: TRBV3-1/TRBV3-2; J: TRBJ1-5; length: 15; DNA: TGTGCCAGCAGCCAAGATCTCAGGGGAGTTCAGCCCCAGCATTTT; CDR3: CASSQDLRGVQPQHF
D: TRBD1; size: -; V: TRBV6-5; J: TRBJ2-7; length: 12; DNA: TGTGCCAGCATTGGACAGGGGGGAGAGCAGTACTTC; CDR3: CASIGQGGEQYF
D: -; size: -; V: TRBV3-1/TRBV3-2; J: TRBJ1-2; length: 14; DNA: TGTGCCAGCAGCCAAGACACATCCCACTATGGCTACACCTTC; CDR3: CASSQDTSHYGYTF
D: TRBD1; size: few; V: TRBV5-5; J: TRBJ1-2; length: 13; DNA: TGTGCCAGCAGCTTGGAACAGGGGTATGGCTACACCTTC; CDR3: CASSLEQGYGYTF
D: TRBD1; size: few; V: TRBV28; J: TRBJ1-2; length: 12; DNA: TGTGCTTCCCAGGGGGGGGGTCTGCGATACACCTTC; CDR3: CASQGGGLRYTF
D: -; size: -; V: TRBV18; J: TRBJ2-3; length: 11; DNA: TGTGCCAGCTCTCCCGGGGATACGCAGTATTTT; CDR3: CASSPGDTQYF
D: -; size: -; V: TRBV20-1; J: TRBJ1-1; length: 16; DNA: TGCAGTGCTAGTGCACGGCCAATAGGGGAGAACACTGAAGCTTTCTTT; CDR3: CSASARPIGENTEAFF
D: -; size: -; V: TRBV7-2; J: TRBJ2-5; length: 14; DNA: TGTGCCAGCAGTTCTTTGGGGGGCCCTGAGACCCAGTACTTC; CDR3: CASSSLGGPETQYF
D: -; size: -; V: TRBV19; J: TRBJ2-2; length: 14; DNA: TGTGCCAGTACCAACCCCCGGCGCGACGGGGAGCTGTTTTTT; CDR3: CASTNPRRDGELFF
D: -; size: -; V: TRBV9; J: TRBJ1-3; length: 17; DNA: TGTGCCAGCAGCGTAGGAGTGGCAGGGACCTCTGGAAACACCATATATTTT; CDR3: CASSVGVAGTSGNTIYF
D: TRBD1; size: once; V: TRBV2; J: TRBJ2-2; length: 17; DNA: TGTGCCAGCAGTGAATACCGGGACAGGGTGAACACCGGGGAGCTGTTTTTT; CDR3: CASSEYRDRVNTGELFF
D: -; size: -; V: TRBV7-2; J: TRBJ1-6; length: 16; DNA: TGTGCCAGCAGCGGGGGGCCGGATCCCTATAATTCACCCCTCCACTTT; CDR3: CASSGGPDPYNSPLHF
D: TRBD2; size: once; V: TRBV5-1; J: TRBJ2-7; length: 15; DNA: TGCGCCAGCAGCTTGAGTTTAGCGGGGGGTGGCGAGCAGTACTTC; CDR3: CASSLSLAGGGEQYF
D: -; size: -; V: TRBV7-6; J: TRBJ1-4; length: 16; DNA: TGTGCCAGCAGCCCATCCCCCGGGCTAACAGAAGTGAAACTGTTTTTT; CDR3: CASSPSPGLTEVKLFF
D: TRBD2; size: -; V: TRBV5-1; J: TRBJ2-1; length: 15; DNA: TGCGCCAGCAGCCCGACTAGCGGTTCCTACAATGAGCAGTTCTTC; CDR3: CASSPTSGSYNEQFF
D: -; size: -; V: TRBV6-5; J: TRBJ2-4; length: 12; DNA: TGTGCCAGCGGTATAACCAAAAACATTCAGTACTTC; CDR3: CASGITKNIQYF
D: TRBD2; size: -; V: TRBV27; J: TRBJ2-1; length: 14; DNA: TGTGCCAGCATGATGGGGGAGGGGTGGAATGAGCAGTTCTTC; CDR3: CASMMGEGWNEQFF
D: TRBD2; size: -; V: TRBV28; J: TRBJ2-3; length: 15; DNA: TGTGCCAGCGCTCAGGTTAGCGGGGGATCGGATACGCAGTATTTT; CDR3: CASAQVSGGSDTQYF
D: -; size: -; V: TRBV19; J: TRBJ1-5; length: 16; DNA: TGTGCCAGTAGTATCGGGGCGGGGTTGGGCAATCAGCCCCAGCATTTT; CDR3: CASSIGAGLGNQPQHF